This T cell receptor beta chain derives from a study of cytomegalovirus exposure and HLA in healthy donors. For the study at large: The 120 or so validation repertoires matched the 500 to 750 first-cohort repertoires in platform, a later analysis reported.

Sequencing used immunoSEQ multiplex PCR; TCRdb keeps in-frame clones, though not all of them. The table shows over 100,000 clones, with around 96% occurring only once. CDR1 and CDR2 (germline): SGDLS, YYNGEE. The CDR3 has 15 residues. Trimming left V 5 bases short and J 1 base short, with 12 bases between. This chain uses TRBV9 with TRBJ2-2; D gene ambiguous. The receptor's source is a woman aged 18-29 years in good health and CMV-seronegative. Input material: PBMCs. CDR3 region: CASRDSYKNTGELFF. CDR3 sequence (DNA): TGTGCCAGCAGAGACTCCTACAAGAACACCGGGGAGCTGTTTTTT.